The clone carrying this TCR delta chain was picked up a small number of times. This sample stems from a study of gamma-delta T cells after stem cell transplantation. TCRdb made new clone calls on the RT-PCR reads using CATT. Among some 1,500 delta-chain clones listed, around 8% were seen once. The TCR originated in a human donor. It is not recorded whose cells these are; they may come from a transplant donor. Sequencing used gamma-delta T cells.

CDR3 region: CACDALLGDRELIF. The DNA of the CDR3 is TGTGCCTGTGACGCCTTACTGGGGGATCGGGAACTCATCTTT. V usage is TRDV2 and J usage is TRDJ1, with 10 nucleotides matching TRDD3. The CDR3 runs to 14 residues. V was pared by 3 bases and J by 9 bases, with 9 bases of the junction left unmatched. The germline V gene encodes CDR1 GEAIGNYY and CDR2 EKD.